This is a list of T cell receptor beta chains from one sample in a study of blood T cells in healthy people across ages. TCRdb fed the 5' RACE reads into MiXCR, producing one record per CDR3 protein. Of about 680,000 distinct CDR3 sequences in the sample, around 45% were seen once. Material: blood. These TCRs come from a woman aged 55 to 70 in good health. The CDR3 runs from the conserved cysteine through the conserved F or W. A D gene is named only where the DNA matches it firmly. Not every row has a clone size; where given, it reads once, few, many or a size class.

clone_size: few; d_call: TRBD1; v_call: TRBV6-6; j_call: TRBJ2-6; cdr3_aa: CASSPGQGISTGANVLTF; cdr3_nt: TGTGCCAGCAGTCCGGGACAGGGGATTAGTACTGGGGCCAACGTCCTGACTTTC
clone_size: few; d_call: TRBD2; v_call: TRBV5-1; j_call: TRBJ2-1; cdr3_aa: CASSLVPGGEIQFF; cdr3_nt: TGCGCCAGCAGCTTGGTTCCGGGGGGTGAGATACAGTTCTTC
clone_size: .; d_call: TRBD1; v_call: TRBV4-3; j_call: TRBJ2-3; cdr3_aa: CASSQDLTGQGATDTQYF; cdr3_nt: TGCGCCAGCAGCCAAGATCTGACGGGACAGGGGGCAACAGATACGCAGTATTTT
clone_size: once; d_call: TRBD1; v_call: TRBV6-2/TRBV6-3; j_call: TRBJ2-4; cdr3_aa: CASSYRDREFDIQYF; cdr3_nt: TGTGCCAGCAGTTACAGGGACAGGGAGTTTGACATTCAGTACTTC
clone_size: .; d_call: .; v_call: TRBV5-1; j_call: TRBJ1-6; cdr3_aa: CASRPDIGDNSPLHF; cdr3_nt: TGCGCCAGCAGGCCGGACATAGGGGATAATTCACCCCTCCACTTT
clone_size: .; d_call: TRBD2; v_call: TRBV6-1; j_call: TRBJ2-3; cdr3_aa: CASSDLAGVVGDTQYF; cdr3_nt: TGTGCCAGCAGTGATTTAGCGGGAGTTGTGGGAGATACGCAGTATTTT
clone_size: once; d_call: .; v_call: TRBV5-1; j_call: TRBJ2-3; cdr3_aa: CASSFGRGRTDTQYF; cdr3_nt: TGCGCCAGCAGCTTTGGCAGGGGCCGGACAGATACGCAGTATTTT
clone_size: .; d_call: .; v_call: TRBV6-1; j_call: TRBJ1-2; cdr3_aa: CASSAPRTAYGYTF; cdr3_nt: TGTGCCAGCAGTGCCCCCCGGACAGCTTATGGCTACACCTTC
clone_size: .; d_call: TRBD2; v_call: TRBV7-3; j_call: TRBJ2-1; cdr3_aa: CASSSGTSTYNEQFF; cdr3_nt: TGTGCCAGCAGCTCCGGGACTAGCACATACAATGAGCAGTTCTTC
clone_size: .; d_call: TRBD2; v_call: TRBV6-6; j_call: TRBJ2-1; cdr3_aa: CASSGGEYNEQFF; cdr3_nt: TGTGCCAGCAGTGGGGGGGAATACAATGAGCAGTTCTTC
clone_size: few; d_call: .; v_call: TRBV4-3; j_call: TRBJ2-6; cdr3_aa: CASSQDLPGHTTGANVLTF; cdr3_nt: TGCGCCAGCAGCCAAGACCTTCCGGGACACACCACTGGGGCCAACGTCCTGACTTTC
clone_size: many; d_call: TRBD1; v_call: TRBV14; j_call: TRBJ2-7; cdr3_aa: CASSQQRTGVSYEQYF; cdr3_nt: TGTGCCAGCAGCCAACAACGGACAGGGGTGTCCTACGAGCAGTACTTC
clone_size: once; d_call: TRBD1; v_call: TRBV30; j_call: TRBJ2-1; cdr3_aa: CAWSGGRGQSYEQFF; cdr3_nt: TGTGCCTGGAGTGGCGGTCGGGGACAGTCCTACGAGCAGTTCTTC
clone_size: .; d_call: TRBD1; v_call: TRBV28; j_call: TRBJ2-7; cdr3_aa: CASSSLGTGDYEQYF; cdr3_nt: TGTGCCAGCAGTTCCCTTGGGACAGGGGACTACGAGCAGTACTTC
clone_size: few; d_call: .; v_call: TRBV7-8; j_call: TRBJ1-2; cdr3_aa: CASSLGGGAERNYGYTF; cdr3_nt: TGTGCCAGCAGCTTAGGAGGGGGGGCGGAGAGAAACTATGGCTACACCTTC
clone_size: .; d_call: TRBD2; v_call: TRBV3-1; j_call: TRBJ2-1; cdr3_aa: CASSPPGLAGQSWNEQFF; cdr3_nt: TGTGCCAGCAGCCCTCCCGGACTAGCGGGACAGAGCTGGAATGAGCAGTTCTTC
clone_size: .; d_call: .; v_call: TRBV25-1; j_call: TRBJ2-3; cdr3_aa: CASSEETASTDTQYF; cdr3_nt: TGTGCCAGCAGTGAGGAAACTGCTAGCACAGATACGCAGTATTTT
clone_size: .; d_call: .; v_call: TRBV4-3; j_call: TRBJ1-3; cdr3_aa: CASSQDDNFDSGNTIYF; cdr3_nt: TGCGCCAGCAGCCAAGATGATAACTTCGACTCTGGAAACACCATATATTTT
clone_size: .; d_call: TRBD2; v_call: TRBV20-1; j_call: TRBJ2-1; cdr3_aa: CSADGRGSYNEQFF; cdr3_nt: TGCAGTGCAGACGGGAGGGGTTCCTACAATGAGCAGTTCTTC
clone_size: .; d_call: TRBD2; v_call: TRBV4-2; j_call: TRBJ2-1; cdr3_aa: CASSPTHEREAPEQFF; cdr3_nt: TGTGCCAGCAGCCCCACCCACGAGCGGGAGGCCCCTGAGCAGTTCTTC
clone_size: .; d_call: .; v_call: TRBV21-1; j_call: TRBJ1-5; cdr3_aa: CASSLPGQDNQPQHF; cdr3_nt: TGTGCCAGCAGCTTACCGGGACAGGACAATCAGCCCCAGCATTTT
clone_size: once; d_call: TRBD2; v_call: TRBV6-1; j_call: TRBJ2-3; cdr3_aa: CASRERTSAGPGGTQYF; cdr3_nt: TGTGCCAGCAGAGAGCGGACTAGCGCGGGGCCGGGGGGTACGCAGTATTTT
clone_size: .; d_call: .; v_call: TRBV4-2; j_call: TRBJ2-1; cdr3_aa: CASSQENNEQFF; cdr3_nt: TGTGCCAGCAGCCAAGAGAACAATGAGCAGTTCTTC
clone_size: few; d_call: .; v_call: TRBV4-1; j_call: TRBJ1-2; cdr3_aa: CASSLNDRNGLYGYTF; cdr3_nt: TGCGCCAGCAGCCTTAATGACAGGAATGGGCTTTATGGCTACACCTTC
clone_size: .; d_call: .; v_call: TRBV25-1; j_call: TRBJ2-1; cdr3_aa: CASSEGQRIYNEQFF; cdr3_nt: TGTGCCAGCAGTGAAGGTCAGCGCATATACAATGAGCAGTTCTTC
clone_size: .; d_call: .; v_call: TRBV5-1; j_call: TRBJ2-3; cdr3_aa: CASSVWTTDTQYF; cdr3_nt: TGCGCCAGCAGCGTCTGGACGACAGATACGCAGTATTTT
clone_size: .; d_call: .; v_call: TRBV11-1; j_call: TRBJ1-1; cdr3_aa: CTSSQDIMNTEAFF; cdr3_nt: TGTACCAGCAGCCAGGACATCATGAACACTGAAGCTTTCTTT
clone_size: few; d_call: .; v_call: TRBV28; j_call: TRBJ1-2; cdr3_aa: CASKDSRNPLSGYTF; cdr3_nt: TGTGCCAGCAAGGACAGTCGGAACCCTCTAAGCGGCTACACCTTC
clone_size: .; d_call: .; v_call: TRBV5-1; j_call: TRBJ2-1; cdr3_aa: CASSPVAYNEQFF; cdr3_nt: TGCGCCAGCAGCCCAGTCGCTTACAATGAGCAGTTCTTC
clone_size: .; d_call: .; v_call: TRBV4-1; j_call: TRBJ2-1; cdr3_aa: CASSQVTTGGINYEQFF; cdr3_nt: TGCGCCAGCAGCCAAGTTACGACTGGCGGGATTAACTATGAGCAGTTCTTC
clone_size: .; d_call: .; v_call: TRBV5-6; j_call: TRBJ1-2; cdr3_aa: CASSREGGIDGYTF; cdr3_nt: TGTGCCAGTAGCCGGGAGGGGGGAATCGATGGCTACACCTTC
clone_size: .; d_call: .; v_call: TRBV6-1; j_call: TRBJ2-5; cdr3_aa: CASSPGTQNLYQETQYF; cdr3_nt: TGTGCCAGCAGTCCAGGGACTCAGAACTTGTACCAAGAGACCCAGTACTTC
clone_size: .; d_call: TRBD2; v_call: TRBV28; j_call: TRBJ2-5; cdr3_aa: CASTSSTSGRETQYF; cdr3_nt: TGTGCCAGCACCTCATCGACTAGCGGGAGGGAGACCCAGTACTTC
clone_size: .; d_call: .; v_call: TRBV14; j_call: TRBJ2-7; cdr3_aa: CASSQSRTYEQYF; cdr3_nt: TGTGCCAGCAGCCAATCCAGGACCTACGAGCAGTACTTC
clone_size: .; d_call: TRBD1; v_call: TRBV20-1; j_call: TRBJ1-1; cdr3_aa: CSARDPGTVNTEAFF; cdr3_nt: TGCAGTGCTAGAGATCCCGGGACAGTGAACACTGAAGCTTTCTTT
clone_size: many; d_call: TRBD2; v_call: TRBV6-2/TRBV6-3; j_call: TRBJ2-1; cdr3_aa: CASSYSGTSLSYNEQFF; cdr3_nt: TGTGCCAGCAGTTACTCGGGGACTAGCTTAAGCTACAATGAGCAGTTCTTC
clone_size: .; d_call: TRBD2; v_call: TRBV7-2; j_call: TRBJ2-3; cdr3_aa: CASSLALLAGASDTQYF; cdr3_nt: TGTGCCAGCAGCTTAGCGCTATTAGCGGGAGCCTCAGATACGCAGTATTTT
clone_size: .; d_call: .; v_call: TRBV7-2; j_call: TRBJ2-4; cdr3_aa: CASSHPGGNWREQYF; cdr3_nt: TGTGCCAGCAGCCACCCTGGCGGGAACTGGAGGGAGCAGTACTTC
clone_size: few; d_call: .; v_call: TRBV9; j_call: TRBJ2-7; cdr3_aa: CVSSAGGTEYEQYF; cdr3_nt: TGTGTCAGCAGCGCTGGCGGGACAGAGTACGAGCAGTACTTC
clone_size: .; d_call: TRBD1; v_call: TRBV2; j_call: TRBJ2-3; cdr3_aa: CASKGQISTDTQYF; cdr3_nt: TGTGCCAGCAAGGGACAGATAAGCACAGATACGCAGTATTTT
clone_size: few; d_call: .; v_call: TRBV7-2; j_call: TRBJ2-7; cdr3_aa: CASSLNAPRSYNEQYF; cdr3_nt: TGTGCCAGCAGCTTAAATGCGCCGAGATCCTACAATGAGCAGTACTTC
clone_size: .; d_call: TRBD2; v_call: TRBV19; j_call: TRBJ2-1; cdr3_aa: CASSTLAGVHEQFF; cdr3_nt: TGTGCCAGTAGTACTCTAGCGGGAGTCCATGAGCAGTTCTTC
clone_size: .; d_call: .; v_call: TRBV5-5; j_call: TRBJ2-6; cdr3_aa: CASSPIGETGANVLTF; cdr3_nt: TGTGCCAGCAGCCCCATCGGGGAAACTGGGGCCAACGTCCTGACTTTC
clone_size: .; d_call: .; v_call: TRBV27; j_call: TRBJ2-7; cdr3_aa: CASSSPAGQPEEQYF; cdr3_nt: TGTGCCAGCAGTTCGCCGGCCGGCCAGCCTGAAGAGCAGTACTTC
clone_size: once; d_call: .; v_call: TRBV29-1; j_call: TRBJ1-5; cdr3_aa: CSVAEGDQPQHF; cdr3_nt: TGCAGCGTTGCCGAGGGGGATCAGCCCCAGCATTTT
clone_size: once; d_call: .; v_call: TRBV7-2; j_call: TRBJ2-1; cdr3_aa: CASSLGVGGFYNEQFF; cdr3_nt: TGTGCCAGCAGCTTGGGAGTCGGGGGCTTCTACAATGAGCAGTTCTTC
clone_size: .; d_call: .; v_call: TRBV5-5; j_call: TRBJ2-5; cdr3_aa: CASSLSVDGSFQETQYF; cdr3_nt: TGTGCCAGCAGCTTGAGTGTTGACGGGTCTTTCCAAGAGACCCAGTACTTC
clone_size: .; d_call: TRBD1; v_call: TRBV9; j_call: TRBJ2-3; cdr3_aa: CASSVPGTGVSTDAQYF; cdr3_nt: TGTGCCAGCAGCGTTCCCGGGACAGGGGTGAGCACAGATGCGCAGTATTTT
clone_size: .; d_call: TRBD2; v_call: TRBV7-3; j_call: TRBJ2-7; cdr3_aa: CASSLIGVGLAGGHDKYEQYF; cdr3_nt: TGTGCCAGCAGCTTAATCGGGGTCGGACTAGCGGGAGGACACGACAAGTACGAGCAGTACTTC
clone_size: .; d_call: .; v_call: TRBV20-1; j_call: TRBJ2-5; cdr3_aa: CSARSDDGGAETQYF; cdr3_nt: TGCAGTGCTAGATCTGATGACGGAGGTGCCGAGACCCAGTACTTC
clone_size: .; d_call: .; v_call: TRBV13; j_call: TRBJ2-7; cdr3_aa: CASSLAGSSYGQYF; cdr3_nt: TGTGCCAGCAGCTTGGCGGGGAGCTCCTACGGGCAGTACTTC